The source of this TCR beta chain is a study of shared clonotypes between healthy human individuals. Study-level results: Across a few donors, naive CD4 shared around 5.1%, naive CD8 3% to 3.5%, memory CD4 more than 2%, memory CD8 about 0.4%. Blood was the sole source, and tissue repertoires probably differ.

This clone has only a few counts. The antigen remains unidentified. Here immunoSEQ multiplex PCR was the method, and the copy in TCRdb shows in-frame clones only, minus some. The sample has about 710,000 clones; around 78% are singletons. Germline loops: CDR1 MDHEN, CDR2 SYDVKM. With V trimmed by 4 bases and J by 2 bases, 5 bases remained unmatched. The CDR3 loop spans 15 amino acids. Source material: memory CD4+ T cells sorted from blood. Specified subset: CD45RA-negative fraction. V usage is TRBV28 and J usage is TRBJ1-3; TRBD1 matches at 7 bases. The clonotype was recovered from a woman between 25 and 40 years old in good health. CDR3 sequence (DNA): TGTGCCAGCAGTTCAGGGGGGCCGGCTGGAAACACCATATATTTT. It yields the protein CASSSGGPAGNTIYF.